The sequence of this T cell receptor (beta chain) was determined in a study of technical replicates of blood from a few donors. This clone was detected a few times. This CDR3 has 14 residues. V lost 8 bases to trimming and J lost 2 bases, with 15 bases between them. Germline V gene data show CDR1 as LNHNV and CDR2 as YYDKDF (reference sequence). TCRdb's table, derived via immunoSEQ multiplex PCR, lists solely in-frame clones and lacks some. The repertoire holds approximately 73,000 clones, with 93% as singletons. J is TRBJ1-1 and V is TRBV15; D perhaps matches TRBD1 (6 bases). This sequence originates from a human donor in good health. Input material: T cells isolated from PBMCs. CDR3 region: CATLGGAYNTEAFF. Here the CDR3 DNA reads TGTGCCACCCTCGGGGGGGCGTACAACACTGAAGCTTTCTTT.